This TCR beta chain was found in a study of blood T cells in healthy people across ages. Study-wide points: It was the long-lived donors that had more naive CD4+ cells and higher diversity than aged donors.

This clonotype has more than one count but fewer than ten. Antigen: not known. The germline V and J ends were trimmed by 4 bases and 6 bases, with 9 bases remaining between them. This CDR3 has 12 residues. Germline CDR1 is SEHNR and CDR2 is FQNEAQ (reference sequence). A J-beta primer mix and a sample-barcoded 5' primer were used in a second PCR of roughly 6 to 11 cycles. One entry per CDR3 protein, called by TCRdb with MiXCR from the 5' RACE reads. The sample lists roughly 1.7 million distinct CDR3 sequences, roughly a third occurring once. This clonotype was sampled from a young woman in good health. The sequenced sample consisted of blood. This chain uses TRBV7-9 with TRBJ1-1; D uncertain. CDR3 sequence: CASSYVTPEAFF. The DNA for the CDR3 is TGTGCCAGCAGCTACGTGACCCCTGAAGCTTTCTTT.